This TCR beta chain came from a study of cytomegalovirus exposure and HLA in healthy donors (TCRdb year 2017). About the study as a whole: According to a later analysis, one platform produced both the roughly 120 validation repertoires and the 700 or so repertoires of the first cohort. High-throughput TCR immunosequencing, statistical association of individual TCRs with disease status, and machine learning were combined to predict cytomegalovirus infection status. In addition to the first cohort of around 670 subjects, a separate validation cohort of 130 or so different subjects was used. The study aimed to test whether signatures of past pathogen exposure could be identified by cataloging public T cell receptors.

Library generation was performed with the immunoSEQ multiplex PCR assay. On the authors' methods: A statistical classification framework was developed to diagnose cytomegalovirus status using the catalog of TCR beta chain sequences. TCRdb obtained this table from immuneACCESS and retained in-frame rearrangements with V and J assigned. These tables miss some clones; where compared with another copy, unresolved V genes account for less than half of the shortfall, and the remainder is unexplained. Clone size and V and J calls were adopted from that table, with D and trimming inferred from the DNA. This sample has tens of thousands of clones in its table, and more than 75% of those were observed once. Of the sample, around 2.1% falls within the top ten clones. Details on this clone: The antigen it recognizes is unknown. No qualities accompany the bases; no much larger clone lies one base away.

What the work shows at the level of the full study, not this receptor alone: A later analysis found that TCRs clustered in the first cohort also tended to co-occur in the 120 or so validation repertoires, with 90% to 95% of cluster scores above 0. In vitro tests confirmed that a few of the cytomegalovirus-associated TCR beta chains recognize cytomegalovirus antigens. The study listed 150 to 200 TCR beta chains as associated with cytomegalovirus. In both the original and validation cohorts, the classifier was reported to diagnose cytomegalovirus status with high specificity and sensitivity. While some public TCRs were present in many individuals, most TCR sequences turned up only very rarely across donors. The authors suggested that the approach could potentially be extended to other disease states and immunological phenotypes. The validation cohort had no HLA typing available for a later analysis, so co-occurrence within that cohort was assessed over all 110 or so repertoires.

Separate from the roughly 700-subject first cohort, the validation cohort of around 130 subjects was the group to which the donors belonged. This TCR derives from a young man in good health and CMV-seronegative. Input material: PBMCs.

The nucleotide sequence reads as follows: TGTGCCAGCAGTTTCTCTACCGGGACAGGGGTTTATGAGCAGTACTTC. This gives the protein CASSFSTGTGVYEQYF. The rearranged segments are TRBV28 and TRBJ2-7; TRBD1 matches 10 bases in the middle. CDR1 and CDR2 are drawn from the germline V gene: MDHEN, SYDVKM. The CDR3 sequence holds 16 residues, the cysteine and phenylalanine included. CDR3 DNA is the only sequence kept; it has 48 bases, read in frame from the first base. Relative to germline, V is missing 3 bases and J is missing 7 bases, with 12 bases of the junction outside any gene match.